The 5 T cell receptor beta chains reported below all come from one sample, sequenced in a study of molecular identifiers for immune sequencing clone quantification. In TCRdb, the PCR reads were re-called with MiXCR into one record per CDR3 protein. The profile shows 80,000 to 100,000 distinct CDR3 sequences, approximately 24% of them singletons. The sequenced material came from naive CD8+ T cells from blood, with Jurkat cell RNA spiked in. Subset indicated: FACS-sorted CD8+CD4-CCR7+CD45RA+ naive T cells. Receptors were obtained from a human donor in good health. Some libraries in this study had Jurkat cell RNA spiked in.

This rearrangement joins TRBV6-2 or TRBV6-3 to TRBJ2-7; no definite D call. Germline lookup yields CDR1 MNHEY and CDR2 SVGEGT. The CDR3 consists of 14 residues. V gave up 8 bases and J gave up 7 bases, with 21 bases separating them. CDR3 sequence reads: CASRLTGLLTEQYF. For the CDR3, the DNA is TGTGCCAGCCGCCTAACGGGCCTCCTCACGGAGCAGTACTTC.

This clonotype was seen a handful of times. V gene TRBV9 combines with J gene TRBJ2-1; 8 bases line up with TRBD2. Germline V gives CDR1 SGDLS, CDR2 YYNGEE. V was pared by 4 bases and J by 8 bases, with 11 bases of the junction left unmatched. The CDR3 extends over 15 amino acids. The CDR3 coding sequence is TGTGCCAGCAGCATCAGCGGGAGCCCGTTAGATGAGCAGTTCTTC. This codes for CASSISGSPLDEQFF.

As for this clonotype: This may come from a read error, since a much larger clone is one base off. J is TRBJ2-7 and V is TRBV4-2; 8 nucleotides align to TRBD2. V lost 0 bases and J lost 0; bases outside the gene matches: 7. Germline values: CDR1 LGHNA, CDR2 YNFKEQ. The CDR3 totals 17 residues. This CDR3 reads CASSQDRTGTSSYEQYF. CDR3 DNA sequence: TGTGCCAGCAGCCAAGATCGAACCGGGACTAGCTCCTACGAGCAGTACTTC.

This clonotype has a handful of counts. This rearrangement joins TRBV10-1 to TRBJ2-6; D remains ambiguous. CDR3 length: 14 residues. V shed 3 bases and J shed 10 bases, with 13 bases lying between them. Per germline, CDR1 WNHNN and CDR2 SYGVQD (reference sequence). CDR3 DNA: TGCGCCAGCAGTGATTTGGGCTCCCGGAACGTCCTGACTTTC. Its translation is CASSDLGSRNVLTF.

This clonotype was counted many times. The CDR3 region has the DNA TGTGCCAGCAGTGACAGCAATACCGGGGAGCTGTTTTTT. Its translation is CASSDSNTGELFF. The V and J genes are TRBV12-3 or TRBV12-4 and TRBJ2-2; D possibly corresponds to TRBD1 (5 bases). Trimming cost V 5 bases and J 5 bases, with 9 bases left between them. This CDR3 has 13 amino acids.